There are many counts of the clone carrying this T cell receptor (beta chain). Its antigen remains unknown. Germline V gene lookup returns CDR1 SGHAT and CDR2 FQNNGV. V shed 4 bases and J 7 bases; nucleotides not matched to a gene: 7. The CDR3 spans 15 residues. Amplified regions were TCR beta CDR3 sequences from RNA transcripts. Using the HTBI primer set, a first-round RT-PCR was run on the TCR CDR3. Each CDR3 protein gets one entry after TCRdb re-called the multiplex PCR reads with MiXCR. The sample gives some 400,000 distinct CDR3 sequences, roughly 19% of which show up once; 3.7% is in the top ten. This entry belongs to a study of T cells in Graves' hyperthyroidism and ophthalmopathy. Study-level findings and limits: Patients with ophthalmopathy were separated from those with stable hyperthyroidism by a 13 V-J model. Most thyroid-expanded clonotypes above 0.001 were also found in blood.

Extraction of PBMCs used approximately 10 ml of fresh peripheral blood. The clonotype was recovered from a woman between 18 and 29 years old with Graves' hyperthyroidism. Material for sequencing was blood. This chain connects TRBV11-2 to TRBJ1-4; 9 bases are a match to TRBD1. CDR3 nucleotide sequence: TGTGCCAGCAGCTCCCACAGGGGGCTAAGTGAAAAACTGTTTTTT. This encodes CASSSHRGLSEKLFF.